This TCR beta chain was identified during a study of T cell changes during pregnancy in multiple sclerosis. In germline, CDR1 is MDHEN, CDR2 SYDVKM. V lost 6 bases, J lost 2 bases, and 16 bases lay in between. This CDR3 has 15 amino acids. The table came from immunoSEQ multiplex PCR; TCRdb's copy has only in-frame clones and leaves some out. Among about 36,000 clones listed, 85% to 95% were seen once. The specimen sequenced was PBMCs (not recorded whether the cells were cultured). This chain links TRBV28 with TRBJ2-5; D is possibly TRBD1 (6 bases). The receptor was isolated from a female donor with multiple sclerosis, enrolled in a pregnancy study. This CDR3 reads CASSSGQLRQETQYF. In nucleotides, the CDR3 is TGTGCCAGCAGCAGTGGACAGTTAAGACAAGAGACCCAGTACTTC.